These 30 T cell receptor beta chains came from one sample sequenced in a study of blood T cell repertoires in COVID-19. The table came from immunoSEQ multiplex PCR; TCRdb's copy has only in-frame clones and leaves some out. The sample includes about 130,000 clones, 65% to 90% of them seen just once. Sequenced material: peripheral blood. The receptors stem from a woman at least 80 years old with acute or convalescent COVID-19.

The chain is built from TRBV5-1 and TRBJ1-2; the D is unclear. The CDR3 runs 13 residues. Germline lookup yields CDR1 SGHRS and CDR2 YFSETQ. V dropped 2 bases and J dropped 7 bases, with 12 bases sitting between them. The CDR3 bases are TGCGCCAGCAGCTTAGTTACGTCGGGTGGCTACACCTTC. Translating it yields CASSLVTSGGYTF.

The chain has TRBV25-1 and TRBJ2-3; 9 bases fit TRBD1. Germline V gene data show CDR1 as MGHDK and CDR2 as SYGVNS. This CDR3 region has 14 residues. The J segment lost 3 bases and the V segment lost 3 bases, leaving 1 base of the junction unmatched. The CDR3 is CASSEDRGTDTQYF. As DNA, the CDR3 is TGTGCCAGCAGTGAGGACAGGGGAACAGATACGCAGTATTTT.

The DNA of the CDR3 is TGTGCCAGCAGTTTTAGGAGCCGCGGTGTCGAGCAGTACTTC. This gives the protein CASSFRSRGVEQYF. V gene TRBV6-6 combines with J gene TRBJ2-7; D remains unclear. V was clipped by 4 bases and J by 6 bases, with 16 bases between them. The germline gives CDR1 MNHNY, CDR2 SVGAGI (reference sequence). This CDR3 spans 14 amino acids.

This rearrangement joins TRBV25-1 to TRBJ1-2, with D perhaps TRBD1 (6 bases). The CDR3 has 16 residues. The germline gives CDR1 MGHDK, CDR2 SYGVNS. V was cut by 2 bases and J by 5 bases, with 18 bases left in between. DNA for the CDR3: TGTGCCAGCAGTGAACTCGGGACAACGCCGCCATATGGCTACACCTTC. Protein product: CASSELGTTPPYGYTF.

The chain recombines TRBV6-1 with TRBJ1-5, with 7 bases identical to TRBD1. The CDR3 contains 14 residues. J lost 3 bases, V lost 3 bases, and 2 bases had no gene match. The germline CDR1 and CDR2 sequences are MNHNS and SASEGT. The CDR3 loop is CASSEGQPNQPQHF. The CDR3 region has the DNA TGTGCCAGCAGTGAGGGACAGCCCAATCAGCCCCAGCATTTT.

This chain connects TRBV6-4 to TRBJ1-1, with D tentatively TRBD1 (6 bases). This CDR3 region has 13 residues. Germline CDR1 and CDR2: MRHNA and SNTAGT. Trimming took off 6 bases at V and 0 bases at J, with 8 bases between the two ends. This CDR3 is CASRGQLNTEAFF. As DNA, the CDR3 is TGTGCCAGCAGGGGACAATTGAACACTGAAGCTTTCTTT.

This chain connects TRBV19 to TRBJ1-2; D not certain. The germline CDR1 and CDR2 sequences are LNHDA and SQIVND (reference sequence). V was cut by 6 bases and J by 3 bases, with 8 bases left in between. This CDR3 is 12 amino acids long. The CDR3 bases are TGTGCCAGTAGGGGAGAGGACTATGGCTACACCTTC. This encodes CASRGEDYGYTF.

This clone was detected once. CDR3 coding DNA: TGTGCCAGCAGCGGGAGGGACAGGAGCGCAACTAATGAAAAACTGTTTTTT. Residues: CASSGRDRSATNEKLFF. V is TRBV5-5 and J is TRBJ1-4; TRBD1 agrees at 8 bases. This CDR3 has 17 amino acids. V was clipped by 4 bases and J by 0 bases; unmatched bases: 8. Germline CDR1 SGHKS, CDR2 YYEKEE (reference sequence). The entire variable domain, with the rest obtained from reference TRBV5-5 and TRBJ1-4, is as follows: DAGVTQSPTHLIKTRGQQVTLRCSPISGHKSVSWYQQVLGQGPQFIFQYYEKEERGRGNFPDRFSARQFPNYSSELNVNALLLGDSALYLCASSGRDRSATNEKLFFGSGTQLSVL.

This clone was seen a handful of times. The V gene is TRBV10-3, the J gene TRBJ2-4; D unresolved. Germline V gene sequence: CDR1 ENHRY, CDR2 SYGVKD. The CDR3 has 13 residues. The germline V and J ends were trimmed by 3 bases and 7 bases, with 10 bases remaining between them. In DNA form, the CDR3 reads TGTGCCATCAGTGATGCCGGAGCCAACATTCAGTACTTC. Residues: CAISDAGANIQYF.

This clone has more than one count but fewer than ten. This rearrangement joins TRBV6-5 to TRBJ1-1; 11 bases line up with TRBD1. V gave up 6 bases and J gave up 3 bases; unmatched junction bases: 6. Germline V gene data show CDR1 as MNHEY and CDR2 as SVGAGI. This CDR3 region has 15 residues. The CDR3 DNA reads as TGTGCCAGCAGCGGACAGGGGGCCTTCTACACTGAAGCTTTCTTT. It is translated as CASSGQGAFYTEAFF.

The V and J genes are TRBV7-9 and TRBJ1-5; D is perhaps TRBD1 (5 bases). CDR3 length: 12 residues. The ends were cut back, 1 base at V and 7 bases at J, with 5 bases in the middle. Germline V CDR1 and CDR2: SEHNR, FQNEAQ (reference sequence). CDR3 nucleotide sequence: TGTGCCAGCAGCTTAGAGGGGCAGCCCCAGCATTTT. Translated: CASSLEGQPQHF.

This clone was observed a handful of times. The chain has TRBV19 and TRBJ2-1; TRBD1 matches at 9 bases. CDR1 LNHDA and CDR2 SQIVND come from the germline V gene (reference sequence). V dropped 6 bases and J dropped 7; count of bases not matched to a gene: 22. This CDR3 is 19 amino acids long. This chain's CDR3 is CASRPGRWDRVGFANEQFF. CDR3 nucleotides: TGTGCCAGTAGGCCCGGGCGGTGGGACAGGGTGGGGTTTGCGAATGAGCAGTTCTTC.

This sequence joins TRBV18 and TRBJ1-2, with D maybe TRBD1 (5 bases). This CDR3 spans 15 amino acids. V was pared by 0 bases and J by 4 bases, with 12 bases between. Looked up from germline, CDR1 is KGHSH and CDR2 is LQKENI. CDR3 loop: CASSPPLTESYGYTF. In DNA form, the CDR3 reads TGTGCCAGCTCACCACCGCTGACAGAGAGCTATGGCTACACCTTC.

The chain couples TRBV7-3 to TRBJ2-5; D possibly corresponds to TRBD2 (6 bases). The CDR3 covers 17 residues. Per the germline V gene, CDR1 is SGHTA and CDR2 is FQGTGA. V shed 5 bases and J shed 2 bases, with 21 bases lying between them. The CDR3 loop reads CASSHPQWRGLQETQYF. DNA for the CDR3: TGTGCCAGCAGCCACCCCCAATGGCGGGGACTGCAAGAGACCCAGTACTTC.

The V call is TRBV20-1, the J call TRBJ1-2; tentative D call: TRBD1 (5 bases). V lost 7 bases and J 6 bases, leaving 12 bases between the germline ends. Germline V gene data show CDR1 as DFQATT and CDR2 as SNEGSKA (reference sequence). The CDR3 covers 11 residues. In DNA, the CDR3 is TGCAGTGTTTCCCAGGGCCATGGCTACACCTTC. Its protein is CSVSQGHGYTF.

The chain joins TRBV10-3 to TRBJ1-3, with TRBD1 matching over 7 bases. V gave up 7 bases and J gave up 4 bases; unmatched junction bases: 7. Looked up from germline, CDR1 is ENHRY and CDR2 is SYGVKD. CDR3 length: 14 amino acids. CDR3: CAITAQGEGNTIYF. The DNA of the CDR3 is TGTGCCATCACCGCCCAGGGGGAAGGAAACACCATATATTTT.

The genes are TRBV2 and TRBJ1-6; D perhaps matches TRBD1 (6 bases). The CDR3 contains 14 residues. Germline V lookup: CDR1 SNHLY, CDR2 FYNNEI. Trimming took off 3 bases at V and 5 bases at J, with 8 bases between the two ends. The CDR3 loop reads CASSEGADNSPLHF. CDR3 DNA sequence: TGTGCCAGCAGTGAGGGGGCTGATAATTCACCCCTCCACTTT.

This clone was seen a single time. V and J are TRBV7-9 and TRBJ2-4; maybe TRBD1 (7 bases). The V end lost 5 bases, the J end lost 7 bases, and 9 bases lay between the germline ends. Germline values: CDR1 SEHNR, CDR2 FQNEAQ (reference sequence). The CDR3 runs 12 residues. CDR3 region: CASSAGGNIQYF. For the CDR3, the DNA is TGTGCCAGCAGCGCAGGGGGGAACATTCAGTACTTC.

The rearrangement joins TRBV27 to TRBJ1-1; TRBD1 aligns across 8 bases. Germline-derived CDR1 and CDR2 are MNHEY and SMNVEV (reference sequence). Trimming removed 5 bases from V and 4 bases from J; junction bases left unmatched: 9. CDR3 size: 15 residues. For the CDR3, the DNA is TGTGCCAGCAGTCTTCGGACAGGGATACGCACTGAAGCTTTCTTT. Residues: CASSLRTGIRTEAFF.

CDR3 DNA sequence: TGTGCCACTCGGGAACTACAAAACTATGGCTACACCTTC. It encodes CATRELQNYGYTF. V and J are TRBV6-5 and TRBJ1-2; D ambiguous. Trimming left V 10 bases short and J 2 bases short, with 14 bases between. From germline, CDR1 is MNHEY and CDR2 SVGAGI. The CDR3 is 13 amino acids.

The chain recombines TRBV5-1 with TRBJ2-7; TRBD1 is a possible D gene (5 bases). The CDR3 contains 13 residues. The V gene's germline CDR1 is SGHRS and CDR2 YFSETQ. V was clipped by 4 bases and J by 1 base, with 9 bases between them. The CDR3 protein is CASSVPGSYEQYF. As DNA, the CDR3 is TGCGCCAGCAGCGTACCAGGGTCCTACGAGCAGTACTTC. Drawing the rest from reference TRBV5-1 and TRBJ2-7, the complete variable domain is KAGVTQTPRYLIKTRGQQVTLSCSPISGHRSVSWYQQTPGQGLQFLFEYFSETQRNKGNFPGRFSGRQFSNSRSEMNVSTLELGDSALYLCASSVPGSYEQYFGPGTRLTVT.

This rearrangement joins TRBV18 to TRBJ1-1; 7 bases agree with TRBD1. Germline-derived CDR1 and CDR2 are KGHSH and LQKENI. J gave up 4 bases and V 4 bases, and 6 bases lay outside the gene matches. This CDR3 contains 14 residues. This chain's CDR3 is CASSRNRGGTEAFF. CDR3 nucleotide sequence: TGTGCCAGCTCACGGAACAGGGGAGGCACTGAAGCTTTCTTT.

The chain is built from TRBV3-1 (or the pseudogene TRBV3-2) and TRBJ1-1, with TRBD1 matching over 10 bases. The V gene end was trimmed by 4 bases and the J gene end by 11 bases; junction bases not matched to a gene: 10. From germline, CDR1 is LGHDT and CDR2 YNNKEL (reference sequence). CDR3 size: 14 residues. DNA of the CDR3: TGTGCCAGCAGCCCCGGGACAGGGGACCAGCAGGCTTTCTTT. As protein: CASSPGTGDQQAFF.

The chain combines TRBV5-1 with TRBJ1-1, with 9 bases lining up with TRBD1. The ends lost 4 bases at V and 4 bases at J; junction bases unmatched: 5. Looked up from germline, CDR1 is SGHRS and CDR2 is YFSETQ. This CDR3 is built from 14 residues. The CDR3 sequence is CASSPTGGGTEAFF. CDR3 bases: TGCGCCAGCAGCCCAACAGGGGGCGGCACTGAAGCTTTCTTT.

The chain employs TRBV18 and TRBJ2-2, with 12 bases fitting TRBD1. V lost 3 bases, J lost 5 bases, and 1 base stayed unmatched. The CDR3 sequence is 15 residues long. The germline V gene encodes CDR1 KGHSH and CDR2 LQKENI. CDR3 DNA: TGTGCCAGCTCACCGGGACAGGGGGCGACCGGGGAGCTGTTTTTT. Its protein is CASSPGQGATGELFF.

The chain has TRBV2 and TRBJ1-2; TRBD1 aligns across 11 bases. After removal of 4 bases from V and 4 bases from J, the junction contained 5 bases not matched to a gene. This CDR3 comprises 15 residues. The germline V gene has CDR1 SNHLY and CDR2 FYNNEI. The CDR3 is CASSVGQGAVYGYTF. In nucleotides, the CDR3 is TGTGCCAGCAGTGTTGGACAGGGGGCCGTCTATGGCTACACCTTC.

The sample holds a few counts of this clone. The rearrangement links TRBV6-2 or TRBV6-3 to TRBJ1-1, with D possibly being TRBD1 (5 bases). V lost 2 bases to trimming and J lost 8 bases, with 15 bases between them. Germline lookup yields CDR1 MNHEY and CDR2 SVGEGT. The CDR3 is made up of 14 amino acids. CDR3 nucleotides: TGTGCCAGCAGTTACGTGACAGTCGTCGCGGAAGCTTTCTTT. As protein: CASSYVTVVAEAFF.

This clone was recorded a few times. This chain uses TRBV9 with TRBJ1-1; D unclear. V was shortened by 0 bases and J by 7 bases, with 7 bases between the two germline ends. CDR1 and CDR2 from the germline V gene are SGDLS and YYNGEE. This CDR3 has 12 residues. CDR3 region: CASSVDSGEAFF. The DNA for the CDR3 is TGTGCCAGCAGCGTAGATTCAGGTGAAGCTTTCTTT.

This clone was seen a few times. The V call is TRBV5-4, the J call TRBJ1-2, with a possible D match to TRBD1 (6 bases). Trimming pared 4 bases from V and 6 bases from J, leaving 19 bases between. This CDR3 region has 15 residues. Germline lookup yields CDR1 SGHNT and CDR2 YYREEE (reference sequence). The CDR3 region has the DNA TGTGCCAGCAGCCCTCCCCTCGGGGGGGCGAATGGCTACACCTTC. This codes for CASSPPLGGANGYTF.

The chain employs TRBV7-2 and TRBJ2-1, with D tentatively TRBD1 (5 bases). Trimming stripped 3 bases from V and 2 bases from J, with 11 bases between. Germline V CDR1 and CDR2: SGHTA, FQGNSA. This CDR3 is 15 amino acids long. In DNA, the CDR3 is TGTGCCAGCAGCTTCAGTAGACAGACCTACAATGAGCAGTTCTTC. It translates to CASSFSRQTYNEQFF.